The rows below give T cell receptor beta chains drawn from one sample of a study of blood T cell repertoires in COVID-19. Measured with immunoSEQ multiplex PCR; TCRdb has only the in-frame clones, and not every one. The sample carries fewer than 200,000 clones, about 80% recorded once. Sequenced material: peripheral blood. The receptors originated from a woman between 70 and 85 years old with acute or convalescent COVID-19. Both conserved end residues are part of each CDR3. A D gene is named only where the DNA matches it firmly.

-	TRBV14	TRBJ2-1	CASSQGPNNEQFF
TRBD1	TRBV19	TRBJ1-5	CASSISQGIGQPQHF
TRBD1	TRBV4-1	TRBJ1-1	CASSRTGDANTEAFF
TRBD2	TRBV7-2	TRBJ2-1	CASSSRVGDYPYNEQFF
-	TRBV2	TRBJ2-3	CASSEPSRMRDTQYF
-	TRBV6-5	TRBJ1-2	CASTSDFNYLGYTF
TRBD1	TRBV27	TRBJ1-2	CASSRTDRGGGYTF
-	TRBV10-1	TRBJ2-4	CASSDPGVGQNIQYF
TRBD1	TRBV6-5	TRBJ1-5	CASTTGSNQPQHF
TRBD2	TRBV6-6	TRBJ2-7	CASSYASGSYEQYF
-	TRBV9	TRBJ2-2	CASSVVPGANTGELFF
TRBD2	TRBV27	TRBJ2-1	CASGDSGGPRNEQFF
TRBD1	TRBV11-3	TRBJ1-1	CASSLGQPNTEAFF
-	TRBV29-1	TRBJ1-1	CSALLNTEAFF
TRBD1	TRBV11-3	TRBJ2-7	CASSLDGTGGGRKQYF
-	TRBV7-6	TRBJ2-5	CASSFPRTGKSATSIIETQYF
TRBD1	TRBV11-1	TRBJ2-1	CASSPDRAYGEQFF
TRBD1	TRBV6-5	TRBJ1-2	CASRGGTGNIYGYTF